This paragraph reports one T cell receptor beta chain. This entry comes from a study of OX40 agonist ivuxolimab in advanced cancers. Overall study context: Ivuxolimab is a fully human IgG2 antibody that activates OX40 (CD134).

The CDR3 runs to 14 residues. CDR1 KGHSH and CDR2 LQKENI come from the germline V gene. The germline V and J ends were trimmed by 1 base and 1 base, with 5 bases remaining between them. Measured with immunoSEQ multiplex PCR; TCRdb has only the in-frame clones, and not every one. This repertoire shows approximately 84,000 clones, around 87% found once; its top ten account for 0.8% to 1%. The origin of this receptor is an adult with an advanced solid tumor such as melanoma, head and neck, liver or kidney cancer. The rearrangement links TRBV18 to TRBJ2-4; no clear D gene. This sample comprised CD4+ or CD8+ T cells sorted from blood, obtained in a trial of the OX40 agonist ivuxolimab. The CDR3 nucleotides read TGTGCCAGCTCACCACAGGAGGCCAAAAACATTCAGTACTTC. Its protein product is CASSPQEAKNIQYF.